One sample yielded the 10 T cell receptor beta chains listed below, sequenced in a study of tumor-infiltrating lymphocytes in primary liver carcinoma. Germline DNA was also extracted, with blood RNA taken from unsorted whole blood. TCR beta cDNA was prepared out of roughly 450 ng total RNA by means of a constant-region primer. Slightly modified ARM-PCR served as the procedure for the TCR beta libraries. These libraries came from three rounds of nested multiplex PCR. PCR rounds one and two used TRBV1-TRBV30 forward primers with a C-beta reverse primer for 10 cycles each. TCRdb fed the multiplex PCR reads into MiXCR, producing one record per CDR3 protein. The top ten hold 70% to 80% of the sample, which has about 180,000 distinct CDR3 sequences, 60% seen once. The sample was peripheral blood. These receptors all stem from a man aged 35 to 55 with primary liver carcinoma and hepatitis B virus infection.

Details on this clonotype: A read error is possible here, since a much larger clone lies one base away. The rearrangement links TRBV6-1 to TRBJ2-3; perhaps D is TRBD1 or TRBD2 (5 bases each). The CDR3 sequence is 14 residues long. Per germline, CDR1 MNHNS and CDR2 SASEGT. V lost 5 bases and J lost 0, with 9 bases in between. The CDR3 loop reads CASSNWDSTDTQYF. The CDR3 DNA reads TGTGCCAGCAGTAACTGGGACAGCACAGATACGCAGTATTTT.

As concerns this clonotype: Because it lacks the conserved phenylalanine or tryptophan at the end, this CDR3 is likely a read error. V gene TRBV28 combines with J gene TRBJ2-1, with D hard to call. The CDR3 length is 12 residues. In germline, CDR1 is MDHEN, CDR2 SYDVKM. Trimming shortened V by 6 bases and J by 9 bases, and 12 bases separated the two germline ends. This chain's CDR3 is CASSLMFGEQFS. The CDR3 DNA follows: TGTGCCAGCAGCCTAATGTTCGGTGAGCAGTTCTCC.

With respect to this clonotype: A clone one base away is much larger, so this may be a read error. The chain has TRBV6-1 and TRBJ1-6, with unresolved D. V was clipped by 6 bases and J by 5 bases, with 8 bases between them. CDR3 length: 13 amino acids. CDR1 MNHNS and CDR2 SASEGT come from the germline V gene. CDR3 in DNA: TGTGCCAGCAGGATCGCCGATAATTCACCCCTCCACTTT. It specifies CASRIADNSPLHF.

This chain joins TRBV14 and TRBJ1-4; no clear D gene. The CDR3 sequence is 13 residues long. The ends were cut back, 1 base at V and 6 bases at J, with 6 bases in the middle. Germline V lookup: CDR1 SGHDN, CDR2 FVKESK. This CDR3 is CASSQVRDEKLFF. In DNA, the CDR3 is TGTGCCAGCAGCCAAGTTAGGGATGAAAAACTGTTTTTT.

The rearrangement joins TRBV25-1 to TRBJ2-7; 7 bases line up with TRBD1. The germline CDR1 and CDR2 sequences are MGHDK and SYGVNS. The CDR3 sequence is 14 residues long. Trimming at V came to 4 bases and at J to 4 bases, leaving 7 bases not matched to a gene. The DNA of the CDR3 is TGTGCCAGCAGTGTCAGTCAGGGGGTATACGAGCAGTACTTC. Translating it yields CASSVSQGVYEQYF.

This clonotype was seen a handful of times. This chain links TRBV29-1 with TRBJ1-2, with 10 positions matching TRBD1. V gave up 6 bases and J gave up 7 bases; unmatched junction bases: 8. The CDR3 has 13 residues. From germline, CDR1 is SQVTM and CDR2 ANQGSEA. The CDR3 protein is CSVGDRGFGGYTF. The CDR3, as DNA: TGCAGCGTCGGGGACAGGGGTTTTGGTGGCTACACCTTC.

The CDR3: CASSARGGVDNSPLHF. The CDR3 bases are TGTGCCAGCAGCGCCCGAGGGGGGGTAGACAATTCACCCCTCCACTTT. This chain links TRBV7-8 with TRBJ1-6; D might be TRBD1 (6 bases). The CDR3 sequence is 16 residues long. V was shortened by 5 bases and J by 7 bases, with 18 bases between the two germline ends. The germline V gene has CDR1 SGHVS and CDR2 FQNEAQ. The variable domain in full, completed from reference TRBV7-8 and TRBJ1-6, reads GAGVSQSPRYKVAKRGQDVALRCDPISGHVSLFWYQQALGQGPEFLTYFQNEAQLDKSGLPSDRFFAERPEGSVSTLKIQRTQQEDSAVYLCASSARGGVDNSPLHFGNGTRLTVT.

There are a few counts of this clonotype. The chain combines TRBV4-1 with TRBJ2-5; D might be TRBD2 (5 bases). The CDR3 extends over 14 amino acids. The V gene lost 2 bases and the J gene lost 5 bases, with 12 bases spanning the gap. From germline, CDR1 is MGHRA and CDR2 YSYEKL. The CDR3 nucleotides read TGCGCCAGCAGCCAAAGAACGGGGTCGGAGACCCAGTACTTC. As protein: CASSQRTGSETQYF.

The rearrangement joins TRBV7-8 to TRBJ1-3, with D unresolved. The CDR3 has 15 residues. V was cut by 2 bases and J by 2 bases, with 10 bases left in between. Per germline, CDR1 SGHVS and CDR2 FQNEAQ. CDR3 in amino acids: CASSLSRVPGNTIYF. The CDR3 DNA is TGTGCCAGCAGCTTAAGTAGGGTCCCTGGAAACACCATATATTTT.

V usage is TRBV29-1 and J usage is TRBJ2-7; 10 positions agree with TRBD1. This CDR3 has 13 amino acids. V lost 1 base to trimming and J lost 4 bases; unmatched junction nucleotides: 1. Germline CDR1 reads SQVTM; CDR2 reads ANQGSEA. The DNA for the CDR3 is TGCAGCGTTGAAGGACAGGGGGCGTACGAGCAGTACTTC. As protein: CSVEGQGAYEQYF.